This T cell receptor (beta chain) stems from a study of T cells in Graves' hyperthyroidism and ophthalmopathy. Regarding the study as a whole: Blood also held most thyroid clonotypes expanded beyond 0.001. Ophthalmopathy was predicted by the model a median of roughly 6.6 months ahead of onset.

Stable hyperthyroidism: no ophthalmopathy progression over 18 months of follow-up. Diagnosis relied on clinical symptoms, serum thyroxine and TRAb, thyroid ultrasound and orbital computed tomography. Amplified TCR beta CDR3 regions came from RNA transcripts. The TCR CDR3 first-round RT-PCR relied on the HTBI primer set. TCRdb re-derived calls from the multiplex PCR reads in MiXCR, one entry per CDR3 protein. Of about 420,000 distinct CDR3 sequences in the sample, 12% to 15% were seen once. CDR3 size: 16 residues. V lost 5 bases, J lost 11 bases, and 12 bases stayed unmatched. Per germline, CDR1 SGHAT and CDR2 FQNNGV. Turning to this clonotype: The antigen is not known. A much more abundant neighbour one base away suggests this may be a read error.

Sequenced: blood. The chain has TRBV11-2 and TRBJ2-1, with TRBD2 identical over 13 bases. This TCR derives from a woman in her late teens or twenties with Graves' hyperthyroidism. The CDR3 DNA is TGTGCCAGCAGCCCCCCATCACTAGCGGGAGGGCATAAGCAGTTCTTC. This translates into CASSPPSLAGGHKQFF. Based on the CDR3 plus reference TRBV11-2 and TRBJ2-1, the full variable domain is EAGVAQSPRYKIIEKRQSVAFWCNPISGHATLYWYQQILGQGPKLLIQFQNNGVVDDSQLPKDRFSAERLKGVDSTLKIQPAKLEDSAVYLCASSPPSLAGGHKQFFGPGTRLTVL.